These 22 T cell receptor beta chains were sequenced from one sample in a study of identical twins (dated by TCRdb to about 2016). The method behind the library was 5' RACE. Data came from an Illumina HiSeq 2000. The public reads were run again by TCRdb, first through fastp at Q25 and then through MiXCR, and only productive beta chains were kept. Rows are combined by CDR3 protein, so each entry shows the most common genes and DNA. Counted in this sample were hundreds of thousands of distinct CDR3 sequences; roughly 6.2% of them appeared once. The ten largest make up 1.5% to 2% of the sample. The source material was naive T cells sorted from blood. The label giving this sample's cell subset or site can be read as: cells isolated with a human naive T-cell isolation kit. The source of these receptors is a man between 18 and 29 years old in good health.

The chain joins TRBV20-1 to TRBJ2-1, with 13 bases that match TRBD2. CDR3 size: 16 residues. Looked up from germline, CDR1 is DFQATT and CDR2 is SNEGSKA (reference sequence). Trimming cost V 6 bases and J 2 bases; bases outside gene matches: 7. The CDR3 nucleotides are TGCAGTGCGCCGGGACTAGCGGGACGTACCTACAATGAGCAGTTCTTC. Its protein product is CSAPGLAGRTYNEQFF.

This clonotype was detected many times. The V call is TRBV6-5, the J call TRBJ2-1; the D gene is possibly TRBD2 (6 bases). The CDR3 is made up of 17 amino acids. The germline CDR1 and CDR2 sequences are MNHEY and SVGAGI. With 4 bases removed from V and 1 base from J, the gap between germline ends came to 17 bases. The CDR3 here is CASSSQVGTPSYNEQFF. The DNA for the CDR3 is TGTGCCAGCAGTTCCCAGGTGGGGACTCCATCCTACAATGAGCAGTTCTTC.

This clonotype was observed a handful of times. The gene calls are TRBV5-1 and TRBJ2-5; TRBD1 matches 10 bases. V lost 4 bases, J lost 6 bases, and 12 bases stayed unmatched. CDR3 length equals 16 residues. CDR1 is SGHRS, CDR2 YFSETQ, per germline. The CDR3 DNA reads as TGCGCCAGCAGCATGGCCGGGACAGGGGTCGCACAGACCCAGTACTTC. Its protein is CASSMAGTGVAQTQYF.

This clonotype was recorded at least ten times. This chain uses TRBV18 with TRBJ2-5, with 7 positions matching TRBD1. CDR1 is KGHSH, CDR2 LQKENI, per germline. After removal of 2 bases from V and 4 bases from J, the junction contained 7 bases not matched to a gene. CDR3 length equals 15 residues. DNA for the CDR3: TGTGCCAGCTCACCAAGGACAGGCCGGGGAGAGACCCAGTACTTC. As protein: CASSPRTGRGETQYF.

This clonotype was seen many times. CDR3 DNA: TGTGCCAGCAGTGCCCGGACAGGGGGGGGAAATGAGCAGTTCTTC. Translating it yields CASSARTGGGNEQFF. The V and J genes are TRBV6-1 and TRBJ2-1; 10 bases align to TRBD1. The CDR3 is 15 residues long. V lost 4 bases, J lost 7 bases, and 7 bases stayed unmatched. Germline V gene lookup returns CDR1 MNHNS and CDR2 SASEGT.

This clonotype has only a few counts. J is TRBJ2-2 and V is TRBV10-3, with 7 bases matching TRBD1. J lost 3 bases, V lost 6 bases, and 4 bases had no gene match. Germline assignment: CDR1 ENHRY and CDR2 SYGVKD. The CDR3 runs 14 residues. The CDR3 sequence is CAIRQGLDTGELFF. DNA of the CDR3: TGTGCCATCAGACAGGGGTTGGACACCGGGGAGCTGTTTTTT.

This chain uses TRBV5-1 with TRBJ2-5, with D uncertain. V gave up 0 bases and J gave up 3 bases, with 9 bases separating them. The CDR3 has 14 residues. Looked up from germline, CDR1 is SGHRS and CDR2 is YFSETQ. The CDR3 region has the DNA TGCGCCAGCAGCTTGGCCGCGGCAGAAGAGACCCAGTACTTC. Encoded protein: CASSLAAAEETQYF. Full variable domain (remainder filled in from reference TRBV5-1 and TRBJ2-5): KAGVTQTPRYLIKTRGQQVTLSCSPISGHRSVSWYQQTPGQGLQFLFEYFSETQRNKGNFPGRFSGRQFSNSRSEMNVSTLELGDSALYLCASSLAAAEETQYFGPGTRLLVL.

The gene calls are TRBV14 and TRBJ2-7; D remains unclear. Germline V gene sequence: CDR1 SGHDN, CDR2 FVKESK. CDR3 size: 13 residues. Trimming shortened V by 1 base and J by 6 bases, and 10 bases separated the two germline ends. CDR3 residues: CASSQGTGSEQYV. CDR3 bases: TGTGCCAGCAGCCAAGGCACGGGTTCCGAGCAGTACGTC.

The chain couples TRBV6-1 to TRBJ1-2; D gene unclear. V was trimmed by 2 bases and J by 8 bases, leaving 9 bases between them. Germline CDR1 is MNHNS and CDR2 is SASEGT. The CDR3 contains 12 residues. The CDR3 region is CASSELGRGYTF. Written as DNA, the CDR3 is TGTGCCAGCAGTGAACTTGGACGAGGCTACACCTTC.

This clonotype has more than one count but fewer than ten. This sequence joins TRBV5-1 and TRBJ1-1, with a tentative D call TRBD1 (6 bases). The CDR3 is 13 amino acids. The V end lost 7 bases, the J end lost 4 bases, and 14 bases lay between the germline ends. Looked up from germline, CDR1 is SGHRS and CDR2 is YFSETQ. CDR3 sequence (DNA): TGCGCCAGCCGGCAGGGGAGCGTCACTGAAGCTTTCTTT. It specifies CASRQGSVTEAFF. The full variable domain, its missing parts supplied by reference TRBV5-1 and TRBJ1-1, is KAGVTQTPRYLIKTRGQQVTLSCSPISGHRSVSWYQQTPGQGLQFLFEYFSETQRNKGNFPGRFSGRQFSNSRSEMNVSTLELGDSALYLCASRQGSVTEAFFGQGTRLTVV.

The rearrangement links TRBV19 to TRBJ1-1; possibly TRBD1 for D (6 bases). V was pared by 3 bases and J by 8 bases, with 13 bases between. CDR3 length: 13 amino acids. Germline V CDR1 and CDR2: LNHDA, SQIVND (reference sequence). This CDR3 is CASSIVRTEEAFF. The CDR3 nucleotides are TGTGCCAGTAGTATCGTCCGGACAGAAGAAGCTTTCTTT. The whole variable domain, filled in from reference TRBV19 and TRBJ1-1, reads DGGITQSPKYLFRKEGQNVTLSCEQNLNHDAMYWYRQDPGQGLRLIYYSQIVNDFQKGDIAEGYSVSREKKESFPLTVTSAQKNPTAFYLCASSIVRTEEAFFGQGTRLTVV.

This clonotype appeared a few times. The gene calls are TRBV3-1 and TRBJ2-2; no clear D. The CDR3 consists of 15 residues. The V gene lost 1 base and the J gene lost 4 bases, with 10 bases spanning the gap. Germline CDR1 LGHDT, CDR2 YNNKEL (reference sequence). This CDR3 reads CASSQVEWSTGELFF. CDR3 coding DNA: TGTGCCAGCAGCCAAGTAGAGTGGAGCACCGGGGAGCTGTTTTTT. Filled out from reference TRBV3-1 and TRBJ2-2, the complete variable domain reads DTAVSQTPKYLVTQMGNDKSIKCEQNLGHDTMYWYKQDSKKFLKIMFSYNNKELIINETVPNRFSPKSPDKAHLNLHINSLELGDSAVYFCASSQVEWSTGELFFGEGSRLTVL.

This clonotype appeared many times. The chain combines TRBV12-3 or TRBV12-4 with TRBJ2-1, with TRBD1 matching over 9 bases. The CDR3 runs to 14 residues. V was clipped by 8 bases and J by 8 bases; unmatched bases: 10. The DNA of the CDR3 is TGTGCCAGCTCCCAACAGGGGGCGTCCCATGAGCAGTTCTTC. It encodes CASSQQGASHEQFF.

This clonotype was found a few times. The chain employs TRBV3-1 and TRBJ1-1, with TRBD1 as a possible D gene (5 bases). The CDR3 is made up of 14 amino acids. The germline V gene has CDR1 LGHDT and CDR2 YNNKEL (reference sequence). Trimming pared 1 base from V and 6 bases from J, leaving 12 bases between. The CDR3 protein is CASSQGGGNAEAFF. CDR3 bases: TGTGCCAGCAGCCAAGGTGGGGGGAATGCTGAAGCTTTCTTT.

In its sample, this clonotype was seen many times. This chain links TRBV15 with TRBJ2-1; D might be TRBD1 (5 bases). The germline V and J ends were trimmed by 5 bases and 5 bases, with 13 bases remaining between them. CDR3 length: 14 amino acids. CDR1 and CDR2 (germline): LNHNV, YYDKDF (reference sequence). The CDR3 sequence is CATSLTDIHNEQFF. For the CDR3, the DNA is TGTGCCACCAGCCTAACGGACATCCACAATGAGCAGTTCTTC.

This clonotype was seen repeatedly, ten times or more. The rearrangement links TRBV3-1 to TRBJ2-1, with TRBD1 matching over 9 bases. V lost 6 bases, J lost 5 bases, and 11 bases stayed unmatched. The CDR3 loop spans 16 amino acids. Germline lookup yields CDR1 LGHDT and CDR2 YNNKEL (reference sequence). CDR3 in amino acids: CASRPRPGQGNNEQFF. The CDR3 DNA sequence: TGTGCCAGCAGACCCAGACCGGGACAGGGAAACAATGAGCAGTTCTTC.

The chain employs TRBV4-1 and TRBJ1-4; D perhaps matches TRBD1 (6 bases). The CDR3 length is 15 residues. V lost 3 bases, J lost 5 bases, and 13 bases lay in between. Germline V gene sequence: CDR1 MGHRA, CDR2 YSYEKL. The DNA of the CDR3 is TGCGCCAGCAGCCAGTCGGACAGACCCAATGAAAAACTGTTTTTT. It codes for CASSQSDRPNEKLFF.

This clonotype was recorded a few times. J is TRBJ2-1 and V is TRBV3-1; 11 bases fit TRBD1. With 4 bases clipped from V and 9 bases from J, the junction kept 5 bases outside the gene matches. The germline V gene has CDR1 LGHDT and CDR2 YNNKEL (reference sequence). The CDR3 is made up of 14 amino acids. In DNA, the CDR3 is TGTGCCAGCAGCCGCGCTGGGACAGGGGGTGAGCAGTTCTTC. This sequence encodes CASSRAGTGGEQFF.

This clonotype has at least ten counts. The chain couples TRBV5-1 to TRBJ2-1, with 7 bases that match TRBD1. Germline V gives CDR1 SGHRS, CDR2 YFSETQ. The CDR3 length is 13 residues. V was clipped by 4 bases and J by 6 bases; unmatched bases: 4. DNA for the CDR3: TGCGCCAGCAGCGGGGGACAGCTCAATGAGCAGTTCTTC. Amino acids: CASSGGQLNEQFF.

This clonotype was recorded at least ten times. The rearrangement uses TRBV10-3 and TRBJ2-2; TRBD1 might be the D (5 bases). Germline CDR1 ENHRY, CDR2 SYGVKD. The V and J ends lost 0 bases and 6 bases respectively, with 8 bases between them. The CDR3 has 14 residues. The CDR3: CAISESQGSGELFF. The CDR3 region has the DNA TGTGCCATCAGTGAGTCGCAGGGATCCGGGGAGCTGTTTTTT.

This clonotype was seen a handful of times. This sequence joins TRBV27 and TRBJ1-2; 11 nucleotides align to TRBD1. The CDR3 contains 15 residues. The V segment lost 5 bases and the J segment 8 bases; nucleotides outside the gene matches: 10. Germline V gene sequence: CDR1 MNHEY, CDR2 SMNVEV (reference sequence). The CDR3 here is CASSHGQGAARGYTF. The CDR3, as DNA: TGTGCCAGCAGTCACGGACAGGGGGCCGCGAGGGGCTACACCTTC.

In this sample, this clonotype turned up a few times. This chain joins TRBV20-1 and TRBJ2-3, with a weak D call TRBD2 (6 bases). The V end lost 3 bases, the J end lost 6 bases, and 16 bases lay between the germline ends. The CDR3 has 14 amino acids. The germline CDR1 and CDR2 sequences are DFQATT and SNEGSKA (reference sequence). The CDR3 nucleotides read TGCAGTGCTAGTCCGACCTCCAGCGGGGATACGCAGTATTTT. Its protein is CSASPTSSGDTQYF.